These T cell receptor beta chains were read from a single sample in a study of T cells in Graves' hyperthyroidism and ophthalmopathy. From the multiplex PCR reads, TCRdb called clonotypes with MiXCR, one entry per CDR3 protein. The data hold a few hundred thousand distinct CDR3 sequences, with 20% to 25% observed a single time. Sequencing was carried out using blood. Every receptor here comes from a man aged 45-60 years with Graves' hyperthyroidism. The CDR3 runs from the conserved cysteine through the conserved F or W. The order of the fields is D gene, V gene, J gene, clone size, CDR3 DNA, CDR3 protein. D genes are given only for firm matches. Part of the rows lack a size; the others show once, few, many or a class for expanded clones.

D: TRBD2
V: TRBV18
J: TRBJ2-1
size: few
DNA: TGTGCCAGCTCACCGGGACCGGGAGGGCGGTACAATGAGCAGTTCTTC
CDR3: CASSPGPGGRYNEQFF

D: -
V: TRBV6-2/TRBV6-3
J: TRBJ2-3
size: few
DNA: TGTGCCACCAGGCGGACTTTCGTCAGCACAGATACGCAGTATTTT
CDR3: CATRRTFVSTDTQYF

D: TRBD1
V: TRBV18
J: TRBJ2-1
size: -
DNA: TGTGCCAGCTCACTAAAGGGGACAGATGGGCAGTTCTTC
CDR3: CASSLKGTDGQFF

D: TRBD1
V: TRBV7-3
J: TRBJ2-1
size: -
DNA: TGTGCCAGCAGCCAATCTGGCAGGGGGTTACTGTTCTTC
CDR3: CASSQSGRGLLFF

D: TRBD1
V: TRBV2
J: TRBJ2-1
size: -
DNA: TGTGCCAGCAGGTGGACAGGGGGGATCAATGAGCAGTTCTTC
CDR3: CASRWTGGINEQFF

D: -
V: TRBV29-1
J: TRBJ2-7
size: -
DNA: TGCAGCGTTGAGATCTCCCGTGAGCGGGCCTACGAGCAGTACTTC
CDR3: CSVEISRERAYEQYF

D: -
V: TRBV7-2
J: TRBJ2-7
size: -
DNA: TGTGCCAGCAGCCAAGAGAAGGCTCCCTACGAGCAGTACTTC
CDR3: CASSQEKAPYEQYF

D: TRBD1
V: TRBV5-6
J: TRBJ2-7
size: few
DNA: TGTGCCAGCAGCACCTACAGGGGGCATTACGAGCAGTACTTC
CDR3: CASSTYRGHYEQYF

D: TRBD2
V: TRBV20-1
J: TRBJ2-3
size: many
DNA: TGCAGTGCTTCCAACCAGCGGGAGCCCCTCACAGATACGCAGTATTTT
CDR3: CSASNQREPLTDTQYF

D: TRBD2
V: TRBV19
J: TRBJ2-3
size: few
DNA: TGTGCCAGTAGTTTGGGCGGGAGTGTAACAGATACGCAGTATTTT
CDR3: CASSLGGSVTDTQYF

D: TRBD2
V: TRBV5-1
J: TRBJ2-5
size: few
DNA: TGCGCCAGCAGGGAAGCTAGCGGGAGTTTCCGAGAGACCCAGTACTTC
CDR3: CASREASGSFRETQYF

D: TRBD2
V: TRBV6-1
J: TRBJ2-2
size: few
DNA: TGTGCCAGCGAAACTAGCGGGGGACGATACACCGGGGAGCTGTTTTTT
CDR3: CASETSGGRYTGELFF

D: -
V: TRBV10-2
J: TRBJ2-7
size: many
DNA: TGCGCCAGCAGTGAGTCCGGGGGCGAGCAGTACTTC
CDR3: CASSESGGEQYF

D: -
V: TRBV12-3/TRBV12-4
J: TRBJ1-5
size: -
DNA: TGTGCCAGCAGTTCCGGACATAGCAATCAGCCCCAGCATTTT
CDR3: CASSSGHSNQPQHF

D: -
V: TRBV30
J: TRBJ2-5
size: few
DNA: TGTGCCTGGAAATCGGGGGCGGGATCGGCAGAGACCCAGTACTTC
CDR3: CAWKSGAGSAETQYF

D: -
V: TRBV12-3/TRBV12-4
J: TRBJ1-1
size: many
DNA: TGTGCCAGCAGTTTAAATGGGGGCACTGAAGCTTTCTTT
CDR3: CASSLNGGTEAFF

D: -
V: TRBV24-1
J: TRBJ2-1
size: few
DNA: TGTGCCACCACAACTGACGGTCGAACTTGCTCCTACAATGAGCAGTTCTTC
CDR3: CATTTDGRTCSYNEQFF

D: TRBD1
V: TRBV6-1
J: TRBJ1-2
size: -
DNA: TGTGCCAGCAGTGAAATAGGGGGCAGCTATGGCTACACCTTC
CDR3: CASSEIGGSYGYTF

D: TRBD1
V: TRBV12-3/TRBV12-4
J: TRBJ1-1
size: -
DNA: TGTGCCAGCAGTCTGGGACAGGCGGTGCCTGAAGCTTTCTTT
CDR3: CASSLGQAVPEAFF

D: -
V: TRBV30
J: TRBJ2-3
size: few
DNA: TGTGCCTGGAGTGGAGGACAAATCACAGATACGCAGTATTTT
CDR3: CAWSGGQITDTQYF

D: TRBD2
V: TRBV6-1
J: TRBJ2-3
size: -
DNA: TGTGCCAGCAGAATTACTAGCGGGAGAAGCACAGATACGCAGTATTTT
CDR3: CASRITSGRSTDTQYF

D: -
V: TRBV5-1
J: TRBJ1-6
size: few
DNA: TGCGCCAGCAGCTTGGGTCAGCAACGAAATTCACCCCTCCACTTT
CDR3: CASSLGQQRNSPLHF

D: -
V: TRBV5-1
J: TRBJ1-1
size: few
DNA: TGCGCCAGCAGCTTGGGCGATTTCACTGAAGCTTTCTTT
CDR3: CASSLGDFTEAFF

D: -
V: TRBV28
J: TRBJ2-2
size: few
DNA: TGTGCCAGCAGGCCCAGGGTCACCGGGGAGCTGTTTTTT
CDR3: CASRPRVTGELFF

D: -
V: TRBV4-1
J: TRBJ2-7
size: -
DNA: TGCGCCAGCAGCCGCCTAGGTTCCGGGGGCTTCGACGAGCAGTACTTC
CDR3: CASSRLGSGGFDEQYF

D: -
V: TRBV3-1
J: TRBJ2-1
size: few
DNA: TGTGCCAGCAGCCAAGACGGAGGTAGCGAGAGTTACAATGAGCAGTTCTTC
CDR3: CASSQDGGSESYNEQFF

D: -
V: TRBV12-3/TRBV12-4
J: TRBJ2-7
size: -
DNA: TGTGCCAGCAGTCAAAAACTAGTTGTCGAGCAGTACTTC
CDR3: CASSQKLVVEQYF

D: TRBD1
V: TRBV5-1
J: TRBJ2-3
size: -
DNA: TGCGCCAGCGGGCGTGGGGGACAGGGTTGGTCAGATACGCAGTATTTT
CDR3: CASGRGGQGWSDTQYF

D: -
V: TRBV11-1
J: TRBJ2-1
size: few
DNA: TGTGCCAGCAGCTTAGTACCAGCTCTCAATGAGCAGTTCTTC
CDR3: CASSLVPALNEQFF

D: TRBD1
V: TRBV2
J: TRBJ1-2
size: many
DNA: TGTGCCAGCAGTGTAGAACAGGGGACCTATGGCTACACCTTC
CDR3: CASSVEQGTYGYTF